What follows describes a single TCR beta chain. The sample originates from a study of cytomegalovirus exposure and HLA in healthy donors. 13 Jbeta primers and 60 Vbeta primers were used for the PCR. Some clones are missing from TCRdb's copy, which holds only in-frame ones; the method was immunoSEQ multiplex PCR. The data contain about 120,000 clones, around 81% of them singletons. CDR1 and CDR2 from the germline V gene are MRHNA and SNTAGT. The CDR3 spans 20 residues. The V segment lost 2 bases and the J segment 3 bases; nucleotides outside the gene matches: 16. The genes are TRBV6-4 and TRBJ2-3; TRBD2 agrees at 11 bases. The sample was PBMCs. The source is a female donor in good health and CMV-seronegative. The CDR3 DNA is TGTGCCAGCAGTGACAGGTGGGTGAGGGTAGCGGGGGGGTTAACAGATACGCAGTATTTT. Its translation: CASSDRWVRVAGGLTDTQYF.